Below are 13 T cell receptor beta chains sequenced from a single sample in a study of T cells in Graves' hyperthyroidism and ophthalmopathy. What was amplified from RNA transcripts were TCR beta CDR3 regions. Carried out on the TCR CDR3, a first-round RT-PCR used the HTBI primer set. TCRdb ran MiXCR on the multiplex PCR reads and lists one entry per CDR3 protein. This table holds hundreds of thousands of distinct CDR3 sequences, roughly 14% found once. Sequenced sample: blood. Receptor source: a man between 18 and 29 years old with Graves' ophthalmopathy.

The sample holds many counts of this clonotype. The rearrangement joins TRBV12-3 or TRBV12-4 to TRBJ2-5; D is tentatively TRBD1 or TRBD2 (7 bases each). The CDR3 spans 16 residues. Trimming shortened V by 5 bases and J by 3 bases, and 19 bases separated the two germline ends. CDR3 nucleotide sequence: TGTGCCAGCAGTCAAGCCCCACAGGGGAGGGAAGAGACCCAGTACTTC. Translating it yields CASSQAPQGREETQYF.

This clonotype showed up many times. The V and J genes are TRBV6-5 and TRBJ1-2; 9 bases agree with TRBD1. Germline loops: CDR1 MNHEY, CDR2 SVGAGI. The CDR3 extends over 13 amino acids. The trim removed 2 bases at V and 8 bases at J, leaving 3 bases unmatched. CDR3 nucleotide sequence: TGTGCCAGCAGTTACGGGGACAGGGAAGGCTACACCTTC. The encoded protein is CASSYGDREGYTF.

In this sample, this clonotype turned up many times. CDR3 in DNA: TGTGCCAGCAGTTTTTGGGGGGGGAATGGCTACACCTTC. It translates to CASSFWGGNGYTF. The gene calls are TRBV12-3 or TRBV12-4 and TRBJ1-2; TRBD1 is a possible D gene (5 bases). The CDR3 runs 13 residues. Trimming took off 3 bases at V and 6 bases at J, with 11 bases between the two ends.

This chain connects TRBV19 to TRBJ2-3, with 7 bases matching TRBD2. Looked up from germline, CDR1 is LNHDA and CDR2 is SQIVND (reference sequence). CDR3 length equals 15 residues. V shed 7 bases, J shed 1 base, and the junction held 8 bases outside the gene matches. The CDR3 reads CASTLESGGTDTQYF. CDR3 nucleotide sequence: TGTGCCAGTACCCTAGAGAGCGGGGGCACAGATACGCAGTATTTT.

The sample holds many counts of this clonotype. The J gene is TRBJ2-3, the V gene TRBV6-2 or TRBV6-3; D possibly corresponds to TRBD1 (5 bases). Germline CDR1 is MNHEY and CDR2 is SVGEGT. Trimming took off 6 bases at V and 3 bases at J, with 13 bases between the two ends. The CDR3 is made up of 14 amino acids. The chain's CDR3 is CASSGVGRTDTQYF. CDR3 bases: TGTGCCAGCAGCGGCGTGGGGCGGACAGATACGCAGTATTTT.

In this sample, this clonotype turned up many times. The V and J genes are TRBV20-1 and TRBJ1-1; D unresolved. Per the germline V gene, CDR1 is DFQATT and CDR2 is SNEGSKA (reference sequence). This CDR3 contains 16 residues. Trimming pared 0 bases from V and 0 bases from J, leaving 14 bases between. In DNA, the CDR3 is TGCAGTGCTAGAGATGGTCAGCCGTGGTTGAACACTGAAGCTTTCTTT. This encodes CSARDGQPWLNTEAFF.

The V and J genes are TRBV19 and TRBJ2-7; 9 bases are shared with TRBD1. J gave up 0 bases and V 5 bases, and 5 bases lay outside the gene matches. The CDR3 length is 15 residues. Germline-derived CDR1 and CDR2 are LNHDA and SQIVND (reference sequence). CDR3 coding DNA: TGTGCCAGTAGTGTGGGGGACAGGGCCTCCTACGAGCAGTACTTC. It specifies CASSVGDRASYEQYF.

This clonotype appeared many times. This chain links TRBV7-8 with TRBJ2-7; 9 bases fit TRBD2. V was clipped by 1 base and J by 6 bases; unmatched bases: 4. This CDR3 has 14 amino acids. Per germline, CDR1 SGHVS and CDR2 FQNEAQ. CDR3 protein: CASSLVSSGAEQYF. The DNA of the CDR3 is TGTGCCAGCAGCTTAGTGTCTAGCGGGGCCGAGCAGTACTTC.

This clonotype was picked up many times. The V call is TRBV11-2, the J call TRBJ2-7, with 8 bases matching TRBD1. CDR1 is SGHAT, CDR2 FQNNGV, per germline. Trimming cost V 3 bases and J 5 bases; bases outside gene matches: 3. The CDR3 covers 13 residues. DNA for the CDR3: TGTGCCAGCAGCTTTACAGGGGGACACGAGCAGTACTTC. This gives the protein CASSFTGGHEQYF.

This clonotype was observed a few times. V is TRBV19 and J is TRBJ2-7, with a tentative D call TRBD1 (6 bases). This CDR3 is built from 15 residues. The germline gives CDR1 LNHDA, CDR2 SQIVND (reference sequence). V lost 1 base and J lost 3, with 13 bases in between. The CDR3 is CASSIVWDTYYEQYF. The CDR3 DNA reads TGTGCCAGTAGTATAGTGTGGGACACCTACTACGAGCAGTACTTC.

With respect to this clonotype: This clone may be a read error of a much larger clone one base away. The chain uses TRBV6-2 or TRBV6-3 and TRBJ2-7; tentative D call: TRBD1 (5 bases). Germline V gene lookup returns CDR1 MNHEY and CDR2 SVGEGT. V lost 8 bases, J lost 5 bases, and 13 bases lay in between. The CDR3 is 12 amino acids. The CDR3 nucleotides are TGTGCCAGCCTCGGACAAGGGGACGAGCAGTACTTC. Translating gives CASLGQGDEQYF.

This clonotype appeared many times. V usage is TRBV7-9 and J usage is TRBJ2-3; a weak D match, TRBD2 (5 bases). The V end was cut by 2 bases, the J end by 2 bases, with 14 bases between. CDR1 SEHNR and CDR2 FQNEAQ come from the germline V gene (reference sequence). The CDR3 is made up of 16 amino acids. Here the CDR3 reads CASSLWTDSTTDTQYF. The DNA of the CDR3 is TGTGCCAGCAGCTTATGGACTGACTCCACCACAGATACGCAGTATTTT. Drawing the rest from reference TRBV7-9 and TRBJ2-3, the complete variable domain is DTGVSQNPRHKITKRGQNVTFRCDPISEHNRLYWYRQTLGQGPEFLTYFQNEAQLEKSRLLSDRFSAERPKGSFSTLEIQRTEQGDSAMYLCASSLWTDSTTDTQYFGPGTRLTVL.

J is TRBJ1-2 and V is TRBV6-1, with D unclear. Germline loops: CDR1 MNHNS, CDR2 SASEGT. The CDR3 is 13 residues long. Trimming took 6 bases from V and 2 from J, leaving 10 bases between them. In DNA form, the CDR3 reads TGTGCCAGCAGGGCGGGTGGGAACTATGGCTACACCTTC. Encoded protein: CASRAGGNYGYTF.